This entry lists 11 T cell receptor beta chains sequenced from one sample in a study of early T cells in non-severe SARS-CoV-2 infection. TCRdb reprocessed the 5' RACE reads with MiXCR, giving one entry per CDR3 protein. This sample carries under 65,000 distinct CDR3 sequences, about an eighth of them seen once, and the ten largest clones take about 1.4%. The sample comprised whole blood. The source of these receptors is an adult who was a healthcare worker with PCR-confirmed SARS-CoV-2 infection or an uninfected control (not recorded which).

This clonotype was seen more than once but under ten times. This sequence joins TRBV11-2 and TRBJ1-3; 8 bases are shared with TRBD1. Losses at the gene ends were 1 base for V and 2 bases for J; bases not matched to a gene: 4. There are 16 residues in the CDR3. Germline V gene data show CDR1 as SGHAT and CDR2 as FQNNGV. Here the CDR3 reads CASSLGHRGTGNTIYF. CDR3 sequence (DNA): TGTGCCAGCAGCTTAGGACACAGGGGGACTGGAAACACCATATATTTT.

This clonotype was seen a handful of times. The rearrangement links TRBV6-4 to TRBJ2-1; possible D gene TRBD2, 6 bases. V lost 6 bases, J lost 0 bases, and 9 bases lay in between. The CDR3 totals 14 residues. Germline CDR1 and CDR2: MRHNA and SNTAGT. The CDR3 DNA reads as TGTGCCAGCAGCGCTAGCGACTCCTACAATGAGCAGTTCTTC. Encoded protein: CASSASDSYNEQFF.

Many counts were recorded for this clonotype. The CDR3 DNA follows: TGCAGTGCACGCAAGGGGACAGGCTTCACAGATACGCAGTATTTT. Amino acid sequence: CSARKGTGFTDTQYF. The chain combines TRBV20-1 with TRBJ2-3, with 8 bases identical to TRBD1. This CDR3 spans 15 amino acids. J lost 2 bases, V lost 6 bases, and 10 bases had no gene match. Germline assignment: CDR1 DFQATT and CDR2 SNEGSKA (reference sequence).

Comments on this clonotype: This clone may be a read error of a much larger clone one base away. The chain carries TRBV20-1 and TRBJ2-7; 7 positions match TRBD2. V lost 7 bases and J lost 2; bases outside the gene matches: 14. CDR1 is DFQATT and CDR2 is SNEGSKA in the germline V gene (reference sequence). This CDR3 comprises 15 residues. In DNA, the CDR3 is TGCAGTGGCCCCGACGGGGGGAGCGGCGCCTACGAGCAGTACTTC. This encodes CSGPDGGSGAYEQYF.

This clonotype was seen a handful of times. The chain joins TRBV20-1 to TRBJ1-5; perhaps TRBD1 as D (5 bases). Germline assignment: CDR1 DFQATT and CDR2 SNEGSKA (reference sequence). V lost 3 bases, J lost 3 bases, and 9 bases lay in between. The CDR3 runs to 13 residues. CDR3 region: CSASLGANQPQHF. As DNA, the CDR3 is TGCAGTGCTAGTTTAGGGGCCAATCAGCCCCAGCATTTT.

V gene TRBV19 combines with J gene TRBJ2-3; 7 nucleotides align to TRBD2. V shed 7 bases, J shed 2 bases, and the junction held 3 bases outside the gene matches. There are 13 residues in the CDR3. Germline V gives CDR1 LNHDA, CDR2 SQIVND (reference sequence). The DNA for the CDR3 is TGTGCCAGTAAGCGGGACCTCACAGATACGCAGTATTTT. Residues: CASKRDLTDTQYF.

This clonotype was recorded many times. V is TRBV7-8 and J is TRBJ2-1; D unresolved. Germline values: CDR1 SGHVS, CDR2 FQNEAQ. V was clipped by 2 bases and J by 10 bases, with 15 bases between them. The CDR3 has 14 residues. This chain's CDR3 is CASSLSLHRSEQFF. For the CDR3, the DNA is TGTGCCAGCAGCTTATCTCTCCACCGAAGCGAGCAGTTCTTC.

This clonotype was found many times. The gene calls are TRBV6-1 and TRBJ2-1; TRBD1 matches 9 bases. The germline CDR1 and CDR2 sequences are MNHNS and SASEGT. V was clipped by 1 base and J by 3 bases; unmatched bases: 1. The CDR3 has 15 amino acids. Here the CDR3 reads CASSEGQGDYNEQFF. For the CDR3, the DNA is TGTGCCAGCAGTGAAGGACAGGGGGACTACAATGAGCAGTTCTTC.

This clonotype was recorded a few times. The chain has TRBV6-5 and TRBJ2-7; D remains ambiguous. The CDR3 loop spans 15 amino acids. V was clipped by 2 bases and J by 2 bases, with 13 bases between them. Germline assignment: CDR1 MNHEY and CDR2 SVGAGI. CDR3 loop: CASSYVPDRPYEQYF. Here the CDR3 DNA reads TGTGCCAGCAGTTACGTCCCAGACCGGCCCTACGAGCAGTACTTC.

This clonotype was seen a few times. V is TRBV10-2 and J is TRBJ2-1; D is tentatively TRBD1 or TRBD2 (5 bases each). Deletions cut 4 bases from V and 2 bases from J, with 18 bases between. The V gene's germline CDR1 is WSHSY and CDR2 SAAADI. The CDR3 totals 17 residues. The CDR3 DNA is TGCGCCAGCAGTGGCACAAGCGGCAGGGACCCCTACAATGAGCAGTTCTTC. Translating gives CASSGTSGRDPYNEQFF.

Regarding this clonotype: A much larger clone lies one base from this, so it may be a read error. This chain links TRBV11-2 with TRBJ2-3; D gene unclear. The CDR3 extends over 12 amino acids. Germline V CDR1 and CDR2: SGHAT, FQNNGV. This CDR3 reads CASSPHTVTQYF. The CDR3 bases are TGTGCCAGCAGCCCTCACACAGTTACGCAGTATTTT.